This TCR beta chain stems from a study of shared clonotypes between healthy human individuals. Study observations and caveats: Clonotype sharing across donors was expected to vary with sequencing depth.

About this clone: No antigen is known for it.

The study ran the assay at deep level. The authors distributed each subset's genomic DNA evenly over several immunoSEQ plates. TCRdb's copy holds only in-frame clones and misses some; the assay was immunoSEQ multiplex PCR. The sample includes millions of clones, around nine tenths of them seen just once. Each of the donors was a healthy adult who was HIV-negative and had not had a recent acute infection or vaccination. Sequencing was performed on naive CD4+ T cells sorted from blood. Noted subset: CD45RA+ positively selected. The source of this sequence is a man younger than 35 in good health.

DNA of the CDR3: TGTGCCAGCAGTAGGGCTAGCGGGGGTCTGAGCTCCTACGAGCAGTACTTC. It specifies CASSRASGGLSSYEQYF. This rearrangement joins TRBV9 to TRBJ2-7; 10 positions agree with TRBD2. The CDR3 is made up of 17 amino acids. Germline CDR1 is SGDLS and CDR2 is YYNGEE. Trimming removed 5 bases from V and 0 bases from J; junction bases left unmatched: 11.